This TCR beta chain derives from a study of blood T cell repertoires in COVID-19. Turning to the study itself: Researchers got acute and convalescent COVID-19 samples from the United States, Italy and Spain. The cDNA or gDNA used as material had been derived from T cells, B-cell-depleted T cells, or PBMCs.

Seattle participants joined during active infection and were tracked over time. In the source study's methods: The assay estimated nucleated cells by amplifying reference gene primers. Here immunoSEQ multiplex PCR was the method, and the copy in TCRdb shows in-frame clones only, minus some. V and J calls and clone size are as listed in that table; D and trimming were resolved from the DNA. Of about 200,000 clones listed, approximately 90% were seen once; the top ten hold around 9.6%. Source material: peripheral blood. This receptor was taken from a woman aged 45-60 years with COVID-19, enrolled during active disease.

The CDR3 is CASIREGGNDEQYF. For the CDR3, the DNA is TGTGCCAGCATCCGAGAAGGGGGCAATGACGAGCAGTACTTC. The rearrangement uses TRBV6-5 and TRBJ2-7; 7 nucleotides match TRBD1. This CDR3 has 14 residues. Germline values: CDR1 MNHEY, CDR2 SVGAGI. The junction had 11 bases not matched to a gene; V was cut back by 7 bases and J by 5 bases.